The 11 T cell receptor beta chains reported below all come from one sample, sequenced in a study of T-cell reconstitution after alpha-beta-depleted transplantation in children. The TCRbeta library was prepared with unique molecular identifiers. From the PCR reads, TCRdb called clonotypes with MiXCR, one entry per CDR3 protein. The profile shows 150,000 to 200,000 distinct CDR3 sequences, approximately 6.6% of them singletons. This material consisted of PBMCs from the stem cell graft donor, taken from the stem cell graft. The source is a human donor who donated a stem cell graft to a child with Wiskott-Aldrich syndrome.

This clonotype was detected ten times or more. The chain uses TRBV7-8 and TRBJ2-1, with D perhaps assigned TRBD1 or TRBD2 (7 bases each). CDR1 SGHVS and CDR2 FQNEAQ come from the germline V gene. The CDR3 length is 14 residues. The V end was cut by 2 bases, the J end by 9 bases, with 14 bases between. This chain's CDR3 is CASSLSPGGGEQFF. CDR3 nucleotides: TGTGCCAGCAGCTTAAGCCCAGGGGGGGGTGAGCAGTTCTTC.

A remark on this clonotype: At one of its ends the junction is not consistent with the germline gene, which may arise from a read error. CDR3 amino acids: CCARGFPKDTNTDTQYF. The CDR3 DNA reads as TGCTGTGCTAGAGGCTTCCCTAAGGATACAAACACAGATACGCAGTATTTT. The V gene is TRBV20-1, the J gene TRBJ2-3; D gene ambiguous. Germline loops: CDR1 DFQATT, CDR2 SNEGSKA (reference sequence). The CDR3 covers 17 residues.

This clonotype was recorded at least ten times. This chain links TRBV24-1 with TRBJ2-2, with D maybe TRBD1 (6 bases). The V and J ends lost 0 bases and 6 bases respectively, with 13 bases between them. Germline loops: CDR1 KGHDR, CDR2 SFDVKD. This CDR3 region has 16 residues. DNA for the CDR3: TGTGCCACCAGTGATTTGAACAGGGAAGGGTCCGGGGAGCTGTTTTTT. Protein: CATSDLNREGSGELFF.

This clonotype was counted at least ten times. The CDR3 is CAWSKRSNNSPLHF. For the CDR3, the DNA is TGTGCCTGGAGTAAAAGGAGTAACAATTCACCCCTCCACTTT. The chain carries TRBV30 and TRBJ1-6, with D hard to call. Trimming pared 2 bases from V and 7 bases from J, leaving 12 bases between. The CDR3 totals 14 residues. In germline, CDR1 is GTSNPN, CDR2 SVGIG (reference sequence). Full variable domain (missing parts from reference TRBV30 and TRBJ1-6): SQTIHQWPATLVQPVGSPLSLECTVEGTSNPNLYWYRQAAGRGLQLLFYSVGIGQISSEVPQNLSASRPQDRQFILSSKKLLLSDSGFYLCAWSKRSNNSPLHFGNGTRLTVT.

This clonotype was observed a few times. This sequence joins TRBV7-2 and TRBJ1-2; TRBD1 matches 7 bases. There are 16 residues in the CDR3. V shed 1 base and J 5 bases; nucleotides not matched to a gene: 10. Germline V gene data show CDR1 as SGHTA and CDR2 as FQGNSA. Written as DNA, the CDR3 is TGTGCCAGCAGCTTAGGTAGAGGCAGGGGGAATTATGGCTACACCTTC. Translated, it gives CASSLGRGRGNYGYTF. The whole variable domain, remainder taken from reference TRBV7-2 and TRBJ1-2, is GAGVSQSPSNKVTEKGKDVELRCDPISGHTALYWYRQSLGQGLEFLIYFQGNSAPDKSGLPSDRFSAERTGGSVSTLTIQRTQQEDSAVYLCASSLGRGRGNYGYTFGSGTRLTVV.

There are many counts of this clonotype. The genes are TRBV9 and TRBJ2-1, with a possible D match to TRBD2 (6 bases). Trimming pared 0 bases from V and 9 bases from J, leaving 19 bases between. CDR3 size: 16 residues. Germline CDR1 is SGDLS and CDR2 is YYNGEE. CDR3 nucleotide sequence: TGTGCCAGCAGCGTAGTTAGCGGAGCCTTTTCCGGTGAGCAGTTCTTC. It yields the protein CASSVVSGAFSGEQFF.

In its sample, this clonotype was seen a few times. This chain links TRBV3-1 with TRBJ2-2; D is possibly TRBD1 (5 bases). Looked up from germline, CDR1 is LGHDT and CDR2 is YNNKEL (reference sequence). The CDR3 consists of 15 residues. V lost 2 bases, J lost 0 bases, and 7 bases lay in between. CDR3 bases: TGTGCCAGCAGCCAACAGGGCTCGAACACCGGGGAGCTGTTTTTT. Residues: CASSQQGSNTGELFF.

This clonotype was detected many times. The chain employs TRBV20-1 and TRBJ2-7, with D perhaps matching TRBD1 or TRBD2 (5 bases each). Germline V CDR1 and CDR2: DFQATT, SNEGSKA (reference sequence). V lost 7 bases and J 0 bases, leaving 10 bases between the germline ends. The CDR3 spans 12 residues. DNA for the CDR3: TGCAGTGTCGAGGGGCCCTCCTACGAGCAGTACTTC. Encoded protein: CSVEGPSYEQYF.

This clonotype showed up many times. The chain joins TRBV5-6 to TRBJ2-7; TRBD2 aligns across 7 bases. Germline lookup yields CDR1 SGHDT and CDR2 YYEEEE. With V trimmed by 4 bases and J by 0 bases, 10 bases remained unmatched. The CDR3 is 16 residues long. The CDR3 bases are TGTGCCAGCAGCCGTACAACTAGCGCTCTCTCCTACGAGCAGTACTTC. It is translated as CASSRTTSALSYEQYF.

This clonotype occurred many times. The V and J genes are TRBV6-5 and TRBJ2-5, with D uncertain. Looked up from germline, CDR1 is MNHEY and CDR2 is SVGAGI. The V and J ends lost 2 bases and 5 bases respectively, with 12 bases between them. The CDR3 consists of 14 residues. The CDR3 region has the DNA TGTGCCAGCAGTTACGGGCTGCCGCGGGAGACCCAGTACTTC. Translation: CASSYGLPRETQYF.

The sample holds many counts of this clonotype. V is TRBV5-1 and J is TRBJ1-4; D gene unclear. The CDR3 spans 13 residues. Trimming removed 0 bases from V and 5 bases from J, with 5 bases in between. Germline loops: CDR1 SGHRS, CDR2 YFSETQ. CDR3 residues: CASSLEQNEKLFF. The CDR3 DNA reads TGCGCCAGCAGCTTGGAACAGAATGAAAAACTGTTTTTT. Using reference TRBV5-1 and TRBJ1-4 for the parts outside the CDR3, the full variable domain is KAGVTQTPRYLIKTRGQQVTLSCSPISGHRSVSWYQQTPGQGLQFLFEYFSETQRNKGNFPGRFSGRQFSNSRSEMNVSTLELGDSALYLCASSLEQNEKLFFGSGTQLSVL.